This T cell receptor (beta chain) emerged from a study of T cells in Graves' hyperthyroidism and ophthalmopathy. Study-wide background: Peripheral blood samples were taken at initial diagnosis, prior to any treatment.

RNA transcripts served as the template for amplifying TCR beta CDR3 regions. The TCR CDR3 first-round RT-PCR relied on the HTBI primer set. One entry per CDR3 protein, called by TCRdb with MiXCR from the multiplex PCR reads. This table holds 620,000 or so distinct CDR3 sequences, roughly 15% found once. Trimming pared 3 bases from V and 4 bases from J, leaving 11 bases between. The CDR3 covers 14 residues. Germline V lookup: CDR1 SGHNT, CDR2 YENEEA. This clonotype showed up many times. In the ophthalmopathy cohort, Clinical Activity Score was at least 3, NOSPECS grade at least 4, and duration under 3 months.

V usage is TRBV11-3 and J usage is TRBJ2-3; D not resolved. The sequence derives from a woman aged 50 to 60 with Graves' ophthalmopathy. The specimen sequenced was blood. Written as DNA, the CDR3 is TGTGCCAGCAGCTTTAGTCTGGGGTCAGATACGCAGTATTTT. Its translation is CASSFSLGSDTQYF.